A single TCR beta chain is shown here with its context. The data stem from a study of blood T cell repertoires in COVID-19. Study-wide background: The origin of the acute and convalescent COVID-19 samples was the United States, Italy and Spain. From T cells, B-cell-depleted T cells, or PBMCs came the material, which was cDNA or gDNA.

The participants were between roughly 18 and 89 years old and came from some 23 US areas. Membership in each cohort depended on participant-reported clinical history. This CDR3 is 14 amino acids long. The germline V gene has CDR1 MNHNY and CDR2 SVGAGI (reference sequence). V shed 10 bases and J shed 4 bases, with 17 bases lying between them. The method was immunoSEQ multiplex PCR; TCRdb's version includes in-frame clones alone and lacks a portion of them. The sample has about 170,000 clones, 70% to 90% seen once. The sequence derives from a woman between 50 and 59 years old who had recovered from COVID-19. Sequencing was done on a sample of PBMCs or T cells enriched from blood (not recorded which). The rearrangement links TRBV6-6 to TRBJ2-1, with D possibly TRBD2 on 7 matching bases. CDR3 coding DNA: TGTGCCAACGCGGAGGGGGGGCTTTACAATGAGCAGTTCTTC. This sequence encodes CANAEGGLYNEQFF.